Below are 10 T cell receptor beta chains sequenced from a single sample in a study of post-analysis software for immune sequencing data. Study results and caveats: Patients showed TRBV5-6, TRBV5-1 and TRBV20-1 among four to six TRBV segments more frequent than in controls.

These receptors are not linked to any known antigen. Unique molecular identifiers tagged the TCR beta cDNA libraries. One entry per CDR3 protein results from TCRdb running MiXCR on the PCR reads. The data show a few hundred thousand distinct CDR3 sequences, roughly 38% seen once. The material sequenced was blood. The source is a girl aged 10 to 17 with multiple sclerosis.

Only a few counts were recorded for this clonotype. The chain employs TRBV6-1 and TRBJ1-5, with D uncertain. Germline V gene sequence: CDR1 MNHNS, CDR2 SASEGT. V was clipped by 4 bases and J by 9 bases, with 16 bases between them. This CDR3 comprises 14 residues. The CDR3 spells CASSADLASAPQHF. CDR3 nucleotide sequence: TGTGCCAGCAGTGCGGACCTCGCAAGTGCGCCCCAGCATTTT.

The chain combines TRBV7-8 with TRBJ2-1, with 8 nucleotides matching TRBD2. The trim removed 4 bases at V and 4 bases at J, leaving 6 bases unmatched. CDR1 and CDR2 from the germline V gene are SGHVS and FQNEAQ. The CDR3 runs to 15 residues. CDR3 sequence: CASSWSGTSYNEQFF. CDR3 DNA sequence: TGTGCCAGCAGCTGGTCCGGGACTAGTTACAATGAGCAGTTCTTC. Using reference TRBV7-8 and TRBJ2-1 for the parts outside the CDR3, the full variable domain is GAGVSQSPRYKVAKRGQDVALRCDPISGHVSLFWYQQALGQGPEFLTYFQNEAQLDKSGLPSDRFFAERPEGSVSTLKIQRTQQEDSAVYLCASSWSGTSYNEQFFGPGTRLTVL.

The CDR3 loop reads CASRSSGYSTDTQYF. The DNA for the CDR3 is TGTGCCAGCAGATCTAGCGGGTACTCCACAGATACGCAGTATTTT. V usage is TRBV6-1 and J usage is TRBJ2-3; 8 positions agree with TRBD2. In germline, CDR1 is MNHNS, CDR2 SASEGT. There are 15 residues in the CDR3. The V segment lost 6 bases and the J segment 2 bases; nucleotides outside the gene matches: 7.

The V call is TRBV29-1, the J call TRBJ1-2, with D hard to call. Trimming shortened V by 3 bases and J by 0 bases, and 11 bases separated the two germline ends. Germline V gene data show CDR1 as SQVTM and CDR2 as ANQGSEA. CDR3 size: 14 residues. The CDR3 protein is CSVELGGANYGYTF. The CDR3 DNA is TGCAGCGTTGAGCTTGGCGGTGCTAACTATGGCTACACCTTC.

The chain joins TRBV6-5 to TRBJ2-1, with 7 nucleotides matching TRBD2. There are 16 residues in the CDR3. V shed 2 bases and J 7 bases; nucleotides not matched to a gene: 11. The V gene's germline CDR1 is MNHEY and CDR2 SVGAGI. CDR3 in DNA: TGTGCCAGCAGTTACGGGGAGGGTAACTCGGATAATGAGCAGTTCTTC. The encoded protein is CASSYGEGNSDNEQFF.

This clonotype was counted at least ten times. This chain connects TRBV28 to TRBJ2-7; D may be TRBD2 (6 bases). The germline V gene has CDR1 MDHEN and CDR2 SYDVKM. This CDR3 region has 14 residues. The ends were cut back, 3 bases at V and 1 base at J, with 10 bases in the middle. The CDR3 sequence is CASSLLGGSYEQYF. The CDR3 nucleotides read TGTGCCAGCAGTTTGCTTGGGGGGTCCTACGAGCAGTACTTC.

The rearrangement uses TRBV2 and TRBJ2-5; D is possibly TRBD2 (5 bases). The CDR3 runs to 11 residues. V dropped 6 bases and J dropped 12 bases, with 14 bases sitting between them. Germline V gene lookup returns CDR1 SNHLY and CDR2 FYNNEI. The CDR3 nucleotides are TGTGCCAGCAGCCCCGGGGTCGGGAAGTACTTC. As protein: CASSPGVGKYF.

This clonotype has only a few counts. This CDR3 is CSATRGLEDNEQFF. In DNA, the CDR3 is TGCAGCGCAACTAGGGGCCTCGAGGACAATGAGCAGTTCTTC. V is TRBV20-1 and J is TRBJ2-1; TRBD1 or TRBD2 may be the D gene (5 bases each). The germline V gene encodes CDR1 DFQATT and CDR2 SNEGSKA (reference sequence). The CDR3 is made up of 14 amino acids.

In DNA, the CDR3 is TGCGCCAGCAGTGAGGACAGGGGGCCGGGCGAGCAGTACTTC. This gives the protein CASSEDRGPGEQYF. The V call is TRBV10-1, the J call TRBJ2-7; the match to TRBD1 covers 10 bases. CDR1 WNHNN and CDR2 SYGVQD come from the germline V gene (reference sequence). This CDR3 is built from 14 residues. Trimming took 2 bases from V and 6 from J; bases not matched to a gene: 4.

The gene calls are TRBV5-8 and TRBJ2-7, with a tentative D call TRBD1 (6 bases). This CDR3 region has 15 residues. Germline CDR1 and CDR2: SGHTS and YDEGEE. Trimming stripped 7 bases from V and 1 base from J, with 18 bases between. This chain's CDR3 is CASRGVGQLSYEQYF. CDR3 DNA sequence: TGTGCCAGCCGGGGCGTCGGACAGCTATCCTACGAGCAGTACTTC.